This TCR beta chain stems from a study of chronic HIV infection and antiretroviral therapy. This CDR3 is 12 amino acids long. In germline, CDR1 is ENHRY, CDR2 SYGVKD. Trimming removed 3 bases from V and 6 bases from J, with 9 bases in between. TCRdb re-analysed the 5' RACE reads in MiXCR, keeping a single row per CDR3 protein. This sample has more than 25,000 distinct CDR3 sequences; roughly 9.1% occur once, and the top ten carry about 2.5%. This clonotype was found a few times. The V call is TRBV10-3, the J call TRBJ2-7, with D possibly being TRBD1 (5 bases). The source is an adult who had HIV and had not received antiretroviral therapy, or was an uninfected healthy control (not recorded which). Sequenced: peripheral blood. DNA for the CDR3: TGTGCCATCAGTGACCAGGGCTTCGAGCAGTACTTC. The encoded protein is CAISDQGFEQYF.